This T cell receptor beta chain was profiled in a study of PD-1 blockade in classical Hodgkin lymphoma. V dropped 3 bases and J dropped 7; count of bases not matched to a gene: 4. The CDR3 consists of 16 residues. Germline V CDR1 and CDR2: MDHEN, SYDVKM. All patients experienced relapse after autologous stem cell transplantation, and brentuximab vedotin exposure was variable. The method was immunoSEQ multiplex PCR; TCRdb's version includes in-frame clones alone and lacks a portion of them. The data show approximately 65,000 clones, about 91% seen once. The TCR sequence derives from a human donor with classical Hodgkin lymphoma. The specimen was peripheral blood mononuclear cells (PBMCs), collected at baseline. The J gene is TRBJ2-1, the V gene TRBV28, with 15 bases that match TRBD2. The CDR3, as DNA: TGTGCCAGCAGTTTCGGACTAGCGGGGGGGGTAAATGAGCAGTTCTTC. Protein: CASSFGLAGGVNEQFF.